This T cell receptor beta chain was found in a study of T cell responses to AZD1222 COVID-19 vaccine. General study results and limits: After the peak T cell response, and only then, were repertoires sampled.

V was shortened by 4 bases and J by 6 bases, with 5 bases between the two germline ends. Germline V gene lookup returns CDR1 SGHNT and CDR2 YYREEE (reference sequence). The CDR3 covers 11 residues. Points on this clone: Its antigen is unidentified.

Clones were sequenced by immunoSEQ multiplex PCR, and TCRdb holds only the in-frame ones, with some missing. The table records 100,000 to 150,000 clones, approximately 90% of them present only once. The chain combines TRBV5-4 with TRBJ2-1, with D uncertain. The specimen comprised peripheral blood, sampled on day 0 of AZD1222 vaccination. This receptor was obtained from an adult in good health. The CDR3 nucleotides read TGTGCCAGCAGCCTGATCAATGAGCAGTTCTTC. Its translation: CASSLINEQFF.